This TCR beta chain derives from a study of cytomegalovirus exposure and HLA in healthy donors. Background on the study: The same platform was used for the 130 or so validation repertoires and the roughly 720 first-cohort repertoires, a later analysis reported. Whole-study findings and limits: Three chains linked to CMV were shown in vitro to be specific for CMV antigens. TCR sequences were mostly rare, though some public TCRs occurred in many donors.

Profiling relied on immunoSEQ multiplex PCR, and the TCRdb table lists in-frame clones only, not all of them. Of roughly 180,000 clones in the sample, about 80% were seen once. Per the germline V gene, CDR1 is SGHVS and CDR2 is FNYEAQ. This CDR3 has 13 amino acids. Trimming removed 0 bases from V and 4 bases from J, with 7 bases in between. This clone was seen a handful of times. No antigen is known for it. The specimen was PBMCs. The receptor's source is a young man in good health and CMV-seropositive. The rearrangement joins TRBV7-6 to TRBJ2-7, with a tentative D call TRBD2 (6 bases). The CDR3, as DNA: TGTGCCAGCAGCTTAGCGCGGGGATACGAGCAGTACTTC. This sequence encodes CASSLARGYEQYF.